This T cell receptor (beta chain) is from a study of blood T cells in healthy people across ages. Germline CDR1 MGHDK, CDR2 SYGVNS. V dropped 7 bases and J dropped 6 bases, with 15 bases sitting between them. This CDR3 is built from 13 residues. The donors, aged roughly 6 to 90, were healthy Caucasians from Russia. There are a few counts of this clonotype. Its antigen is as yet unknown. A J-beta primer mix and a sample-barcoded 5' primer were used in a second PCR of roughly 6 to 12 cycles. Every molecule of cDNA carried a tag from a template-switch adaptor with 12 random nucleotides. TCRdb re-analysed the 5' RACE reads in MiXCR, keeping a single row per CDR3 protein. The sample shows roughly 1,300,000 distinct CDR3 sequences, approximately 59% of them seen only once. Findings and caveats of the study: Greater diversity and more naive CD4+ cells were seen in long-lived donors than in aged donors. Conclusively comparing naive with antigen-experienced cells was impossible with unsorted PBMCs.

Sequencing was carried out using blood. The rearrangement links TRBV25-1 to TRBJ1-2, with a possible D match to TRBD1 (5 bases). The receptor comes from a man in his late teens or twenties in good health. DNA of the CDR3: TGTGCCAGCACCGGGACCCCAGGAAATGGCTACACCTTC. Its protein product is CASTGTPGNGYTF.